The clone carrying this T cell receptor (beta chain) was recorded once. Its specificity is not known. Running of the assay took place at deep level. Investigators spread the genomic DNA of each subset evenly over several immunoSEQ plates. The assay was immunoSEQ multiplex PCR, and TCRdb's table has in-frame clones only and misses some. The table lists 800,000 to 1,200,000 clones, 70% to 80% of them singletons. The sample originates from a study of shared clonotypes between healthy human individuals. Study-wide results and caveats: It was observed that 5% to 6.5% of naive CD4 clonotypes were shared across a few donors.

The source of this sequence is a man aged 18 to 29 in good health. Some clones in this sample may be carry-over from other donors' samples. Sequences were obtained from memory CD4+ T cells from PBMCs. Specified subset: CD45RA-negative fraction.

The CDR3, as DNA: TGTGCCAGCAGCTCGACGACAGGGGGCCGAAACACTGAAGCTTTCTTT. Its protein product is CASSSTTGGRNTEAFF. The rearrangement uses TRBV5-4 and TRBJ1-1; 10 bases agree with TRBD1. V shed 3 bases, J shed 2 bases, and the junction held 7 bases outside the gene matches. Germline values: CDR1 SGHNT, CDR2 YYREEE (reference sequence). The CDR3 sequence is 16 residues long.